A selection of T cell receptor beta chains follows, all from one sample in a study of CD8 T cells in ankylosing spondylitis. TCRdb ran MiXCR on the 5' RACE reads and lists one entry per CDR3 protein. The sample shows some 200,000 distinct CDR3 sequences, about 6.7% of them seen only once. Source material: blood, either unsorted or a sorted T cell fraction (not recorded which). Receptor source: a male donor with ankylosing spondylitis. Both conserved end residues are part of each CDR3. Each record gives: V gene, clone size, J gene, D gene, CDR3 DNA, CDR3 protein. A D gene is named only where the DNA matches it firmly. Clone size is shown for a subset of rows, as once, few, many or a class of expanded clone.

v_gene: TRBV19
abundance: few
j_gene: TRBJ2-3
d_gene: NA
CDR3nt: TGTGCCAGTAGTATTGTCGGGGGCCGGGAAGATACGCAGTATTTT
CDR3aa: CASSIVGGREDTQYF

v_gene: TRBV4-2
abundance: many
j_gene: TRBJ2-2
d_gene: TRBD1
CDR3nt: TGTGCCAGCAGCCAAGATCCTCGGACAGGGTTCAGGGAGCTGTTTTTT
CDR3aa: CASSQDPRTGFRELFF

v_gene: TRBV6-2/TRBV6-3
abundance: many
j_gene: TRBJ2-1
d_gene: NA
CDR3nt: TGTGCCAGCAGTTATCCCCGCGAGGGGGACAATGAGCAGTTCTTC
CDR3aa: CASSYPREGDNEQFF

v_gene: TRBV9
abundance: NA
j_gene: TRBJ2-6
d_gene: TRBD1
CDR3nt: TGTGCCAGCAGCGTAGATAACAGGGGAAGCTCTGGGGCCAACGTCCTGACTTTC
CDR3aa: CASSVDNRGSSGANVLTF

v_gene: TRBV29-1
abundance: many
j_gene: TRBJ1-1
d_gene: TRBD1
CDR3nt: TGCAGCGCCCCGGTACTGGGACAGGGGAGGACTGAAGCTTTCTTT
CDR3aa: CSAPVLGQGRTEAFF

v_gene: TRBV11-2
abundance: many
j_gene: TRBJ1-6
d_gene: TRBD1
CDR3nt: TGTGCCAGCAGCACAGGGAGGGACAGGGGGTACTATAATTCACCCCTCCACTTT
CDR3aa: CASSTGRDRGYYNSPLHF

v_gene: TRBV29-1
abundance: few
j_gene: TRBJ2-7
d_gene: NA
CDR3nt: TGCAGCGTTCAAAGTGCTACCTACGAGCAGTACTTC
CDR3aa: CSVQSATYEQYF

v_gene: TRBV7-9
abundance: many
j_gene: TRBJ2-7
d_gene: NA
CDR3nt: TGTGCCAGCAGCGCGACTCAGGGGAACTACGAGCAGTACTTC
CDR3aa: CASSATQGNYEQYF

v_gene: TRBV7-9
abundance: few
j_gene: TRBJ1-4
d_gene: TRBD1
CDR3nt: TGTGCCAGCAGCCCCCAACACGGGACAGACTACTCGGGGCAACTGTTTTTT
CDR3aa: CASSPQHGTDYSGQLFF

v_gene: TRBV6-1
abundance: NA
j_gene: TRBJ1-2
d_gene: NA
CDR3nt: TGTGCCAGCAGTCCCTGGGGCCTGGGTGGCTACACCTTC
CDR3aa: CASSPWGLGGYTF

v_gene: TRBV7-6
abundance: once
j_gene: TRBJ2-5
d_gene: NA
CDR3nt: TGTGCCAGCAGCTGGCGCCGGAGGGGAACCATCCAAGAGACCCAGTACTTC
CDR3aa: CASSWRRRGTIQETQYF

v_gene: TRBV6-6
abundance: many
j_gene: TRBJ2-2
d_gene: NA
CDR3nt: TGTGCCAGCAGTTACCCGAACACCGGGGAGCTGTTTTTT
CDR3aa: CASSYPNTGELFF

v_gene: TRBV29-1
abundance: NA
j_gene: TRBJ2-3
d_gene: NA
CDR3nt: TGCAGCGTTGATACTGGGGTTAGCACAGATACGCAGTATTTT
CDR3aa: CSVDTGVSTDTQYF

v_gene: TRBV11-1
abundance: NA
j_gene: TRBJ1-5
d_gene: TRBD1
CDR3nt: TGTGCCAGCAGCAGAGGGACAGGGGTTTATAGCAATCAGCCCCAGCATTTT
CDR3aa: CASSRGTGVYSNQPQHF

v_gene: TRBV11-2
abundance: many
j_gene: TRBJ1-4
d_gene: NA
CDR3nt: TGTGCCAGCAGCTTAGTAGGGCCCCATGGAGAAAAACTGTTTTTT
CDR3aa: CASSLVGPHGEKLFF

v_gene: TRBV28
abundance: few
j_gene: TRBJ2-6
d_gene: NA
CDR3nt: TGTGCCAGCAGTTCGCAGATGCGGGTTCATGCTTGGGCATCTGGGGCCAACGTCCTGACTTTC
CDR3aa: CASSSQMRVHAWASGANVLTF

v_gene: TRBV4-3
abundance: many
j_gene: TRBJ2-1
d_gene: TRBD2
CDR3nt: TGCGCCAGCAGCCCTCACCCGGGACTAGCGGGGCAGAATGAGCAGTTCTTC
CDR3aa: CASSPHPGLAGQNEQFF

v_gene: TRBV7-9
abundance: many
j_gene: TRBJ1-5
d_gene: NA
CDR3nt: TGTGCCAGCAGTTTTTCTGGTCAGCCCCAGCATTTT
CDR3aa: CASSFSGQPQHF

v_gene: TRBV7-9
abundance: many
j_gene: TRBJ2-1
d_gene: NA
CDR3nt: TGTGCCAGCACATCCGGGACACTGTCCTACAATGAGCAGTTCTTC
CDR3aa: CASTSGTLSYNEQFF

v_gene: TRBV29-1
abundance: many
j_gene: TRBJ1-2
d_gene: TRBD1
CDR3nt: TGCAGCGTCTCCCCCGGGACAGGCGGCTACACCTTC
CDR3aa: CSVSPGTGGYTF

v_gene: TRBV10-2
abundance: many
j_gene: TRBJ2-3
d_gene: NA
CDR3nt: TGCGCCAGCAGTGAGTCAGCCTTCTTGGATACGCAGTATTTT
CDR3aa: CASSESAFLDTQYF

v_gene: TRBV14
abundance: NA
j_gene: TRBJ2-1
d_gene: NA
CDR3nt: TGTGCCAGCAGCCTTGACATGATCTACAATGAGCAGTTCTTC
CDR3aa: CASSLDMIYNEQFF

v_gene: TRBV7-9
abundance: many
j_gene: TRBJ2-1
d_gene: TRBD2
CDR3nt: TGTGCCAGCAGCTCGACTAGCGGGGATAGTGAGCAGTTCTTC
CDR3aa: CASSSTSGDSEQFF

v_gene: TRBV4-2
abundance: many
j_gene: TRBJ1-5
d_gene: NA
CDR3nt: TGTGCCAGCAGCCAGGATAATCAGCCCCAGCATTTT
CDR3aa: CASSQDNQPQHF

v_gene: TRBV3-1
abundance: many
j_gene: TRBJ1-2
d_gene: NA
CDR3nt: TGTGCCAGCAGACCCGGGCCCTTGGCCTATGGCTACACCTTC
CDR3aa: CASRPGPLAYGYTF

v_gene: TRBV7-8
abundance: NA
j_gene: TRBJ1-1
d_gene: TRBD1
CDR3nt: TGTGCCAGCAGCTCCTGGGACAGGGAAGCTTTCTTT
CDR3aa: CASSSWDREAFF

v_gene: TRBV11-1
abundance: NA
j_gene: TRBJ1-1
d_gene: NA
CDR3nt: TGTGCCAGCAGCCCCAGGGGACGGAGATACGAAGCTTTCTTT
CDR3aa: CASSPRGRRYEAFF

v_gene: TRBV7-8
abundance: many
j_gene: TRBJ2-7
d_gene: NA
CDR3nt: TGTGCCAGCAGCCCACAAACGGGAGTCTCCTACGAGCAGTACTTC
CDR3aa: CASSPQTGVSYEQYF

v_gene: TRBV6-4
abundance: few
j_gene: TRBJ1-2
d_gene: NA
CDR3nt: TGTGCCAGCAGTGTTCAGAGTGGCTACACCTTC
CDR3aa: CASSVQSGYTF

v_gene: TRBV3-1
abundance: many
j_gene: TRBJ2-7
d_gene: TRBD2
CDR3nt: TGTGCCAGCAGCCGCACCTGGGGACTAGCGCGGGAGCAGTACTTC
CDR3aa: CASSRTWGLAREQYF

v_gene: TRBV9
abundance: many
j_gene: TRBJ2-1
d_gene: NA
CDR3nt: TGTGCCAGCAGCGGAGGTGGAGGAGATGAGCAGTTCTTC
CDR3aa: CASSGGGGDEQFF

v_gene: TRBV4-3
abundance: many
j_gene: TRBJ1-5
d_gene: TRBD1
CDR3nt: TGCGCCAGCAGCCAAGGGACAGGGAATATGCAGCCCCAGCATTTT
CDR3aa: CASSQGTGNMQPQHF

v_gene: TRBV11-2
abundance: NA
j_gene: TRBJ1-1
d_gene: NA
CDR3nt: TGTGCCAGCAGCTTAGTTTCAGGGAAGAACACTGAAGCTTTCTTT
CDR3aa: CASSLVSGKNTEAFF

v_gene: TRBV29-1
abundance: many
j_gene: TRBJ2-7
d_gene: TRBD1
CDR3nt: TGCAGCGTTATCGGACAGGGTAAACCCCTGGCCCCTAAGGGGCACGAGCAGTACTTC
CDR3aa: CSVIGQGKPLAPKGHEQYF

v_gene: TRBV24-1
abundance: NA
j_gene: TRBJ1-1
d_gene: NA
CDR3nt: TGTGCCACCAGCCCAGCTTCTCAGACGAGTGAACGACACGAAGCTTTCTTT
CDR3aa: CATSPASQTSERHEAFF

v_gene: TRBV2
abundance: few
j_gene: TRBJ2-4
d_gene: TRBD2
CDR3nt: TGTGCCAGCAGCCAAGTGGGGGGGAACATTCAGTACTTC
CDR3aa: CASSQVGGNIQYF

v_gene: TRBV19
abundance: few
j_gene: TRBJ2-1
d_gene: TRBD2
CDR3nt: TGTGCCAGTAGTGTCGGGACTACCACGGATGAGCAGTTCTTC
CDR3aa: CASSVGTTTDEQFF

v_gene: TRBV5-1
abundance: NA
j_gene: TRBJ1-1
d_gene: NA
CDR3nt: TGCGCCAGCAGCTTGGCAGGGTCGCTTGGAGAAGCTTTCTTT
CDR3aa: CASSLAGSLGEAFF

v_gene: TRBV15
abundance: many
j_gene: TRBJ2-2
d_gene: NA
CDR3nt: TGTGCCACCAGCAGAGATCGGGGCAGGGCGAACACCGGGGAGCTGTTTTTT
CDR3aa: CATSRDRGRANTGELFF

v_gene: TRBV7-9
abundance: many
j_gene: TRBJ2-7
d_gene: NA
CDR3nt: TGTGCCAGCAGCTTTTCCCAGGGTTCGACCTACGAGCAGTACTTC
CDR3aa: CASSFSQGSTYEQYF

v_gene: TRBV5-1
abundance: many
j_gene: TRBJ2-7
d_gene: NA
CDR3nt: TGCGCCAGCAGCCCGGCCGCGGGCCCCCACCCCTACGAGCAGTACTTC
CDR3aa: CASSPAAGPHPYEQYF

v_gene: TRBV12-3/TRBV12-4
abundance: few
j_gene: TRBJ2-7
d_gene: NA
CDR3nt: TGTGCCAGCAGTGCGTCCGCCTACGAGCAGTACTTC
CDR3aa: CASSASAYEQYF

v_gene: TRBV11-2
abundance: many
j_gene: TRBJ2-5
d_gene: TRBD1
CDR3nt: TGTGCCAGCAGCTCGGGACAGGGGGGACGAGAGACCCAGTACTTC
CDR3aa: CASSSGQGGRETQYF

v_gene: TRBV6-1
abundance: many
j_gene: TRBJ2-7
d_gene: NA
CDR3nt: TGTGCCAGCAGTCCCCTAGCGAGAACCGATGAGGGCTCCTACGAGCAGTACTTC
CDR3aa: CASSPLARTDEGSYEQYF

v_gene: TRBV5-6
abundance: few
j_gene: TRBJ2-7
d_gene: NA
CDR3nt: TGTGCCAGCAGCGGAACAGGGTTCCACGAGCAGTACTTC
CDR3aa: CASSGTGFHEQYF

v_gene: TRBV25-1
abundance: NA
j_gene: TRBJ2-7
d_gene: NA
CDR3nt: TGTGCCAGCAGTGAAGCGGGGCATTACGAGCAGTACTTC
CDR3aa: CASSEAGHYEQYF

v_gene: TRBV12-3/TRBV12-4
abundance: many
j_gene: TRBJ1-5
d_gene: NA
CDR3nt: TGTGCCAGCAGTTTAATTGGGGGCGGGCAGCCCCAGCATTTT
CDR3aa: CASSLIGGGQPQHF

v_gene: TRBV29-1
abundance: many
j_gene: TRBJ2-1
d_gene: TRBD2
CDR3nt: TGCAGCTCTGATGGACTAGTTGGTGTAGGCAATGAGCAGTTCTTC
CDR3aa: CSSDGLVGVGNEQFF

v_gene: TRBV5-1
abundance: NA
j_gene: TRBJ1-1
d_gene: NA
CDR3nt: TGCGCCACCCGGGGAGAACTGACTGAAGCTTTCTTT
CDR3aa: CATRGELTEAFF

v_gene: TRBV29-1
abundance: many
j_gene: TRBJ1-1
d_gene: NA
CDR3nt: TGCAGCGTTGCGAGGACCGGGGGGAGGACTGAAGCTTTCTTT
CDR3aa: CSVARTGGRTEAFF

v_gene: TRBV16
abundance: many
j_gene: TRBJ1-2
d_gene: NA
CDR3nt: TGTGCCAGCAGCCAATTATACAGCCCCGGGACGGAACTTTTC
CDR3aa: CASSQLYSPGTELF

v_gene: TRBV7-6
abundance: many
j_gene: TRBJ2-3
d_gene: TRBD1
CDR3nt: TGTGCCAGCAGCCGTACAGGGGCGACCACAGATACGCAGTATTTT
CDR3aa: CASSRTGATTDTQYF